This T cell receptor (beta chain) was recovered during a study of OX40 agonist ivuxolimab in advanced cancers. Study details: Hepatocellular carcinoma, melanoma, renal cell or head and neck cancer occurred in dose-escalation patients. With a range of roughly 20 to 85, age averaged 60 years, and around 80% were male.

Study-wide findings and caveats: On average, CD8+ T cells showed a greater number of expanded clones than CD4+.

V gave up 6 bases and J gave up 10 bases, with 19 bases separating them. CDR3 length equals 15 residues. Germline CDR1 WSHSY, CDR2 SAAADI. Sequenced by immunoSEQ multiplex PCR; TCRdb stores in-frame clones only, minus some. The sample gives about 48,000 clones, approximately 84% of which show up once; about 10% is in the top ten. Turning to this clone: Antigen unknown.

The chain carries TRBV10-2 and TRBJ1-6; D is possibly TRBD1 (6 bases). The clonotype comes from an adult with an advanced solid tumor such as melanoma, head and neck, liver or kidney cancer. Source: CD4+ or CD8+ T cells sorted from blood, taken in a trial of the OX40 agonist ivuxolimab. This CDR3 is CASSRSKGEISPLHF. Here the CDR3 DNA reads TGCGCCAGCAGCCGATCCAAGGGGGAGATCTCACCCCTCCACTTT.